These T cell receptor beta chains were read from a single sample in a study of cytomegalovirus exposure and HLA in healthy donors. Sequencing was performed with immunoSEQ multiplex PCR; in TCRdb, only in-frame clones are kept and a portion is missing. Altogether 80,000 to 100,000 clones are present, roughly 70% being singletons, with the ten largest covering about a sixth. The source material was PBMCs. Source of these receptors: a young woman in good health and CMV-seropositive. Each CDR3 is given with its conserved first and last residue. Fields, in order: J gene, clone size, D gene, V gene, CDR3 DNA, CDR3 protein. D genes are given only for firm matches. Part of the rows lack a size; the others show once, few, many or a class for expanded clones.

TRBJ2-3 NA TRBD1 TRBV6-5 TGTGCCAGCAGATCAGGGGGCCTTGGAGCAGATACGCAGTATTTT CASRSGGLGADTQYF
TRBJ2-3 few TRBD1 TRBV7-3 TGTGCCAGCAGCTTAGGAACAGGGGGCGGCACAGATACGCAGTATTTT CASSLGTGGGTDTQYF
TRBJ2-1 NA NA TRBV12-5 TGTGCTAGTGGTTCGCGCATAAGTGAGCAGTTCTTC CASGSRISEQFF
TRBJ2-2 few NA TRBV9 TGTGCCAGCAGCGTAGAGCCAGGGGACACCGGGGAGCTGTTTTTT CASSVEPGDTGELFF
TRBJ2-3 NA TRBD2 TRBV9 TGTGCCAGCAGCCTAGGCGAGCGGGGGAGACGCACAGATACGCAGTATTTT CASSLGERGRRTDTQYF
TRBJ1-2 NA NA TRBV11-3 TGTGCCAGCAGCTTTTCCGGACAGAGGGTTAATGGCTACACCTTC CASSFSGQRVNGYTF
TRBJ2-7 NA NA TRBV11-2 TGTGCCAGCAGCCGAGCAGGGTCCTACGAGCAGTACTTC CASSRAGSYEQYF
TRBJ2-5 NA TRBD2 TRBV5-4 TGTGCCAGCAGCTGGGGACTAGCTAGCGAGACCCAGTACTTC CASSWGLASETQYF
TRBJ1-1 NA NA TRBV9 TGTGCCAGCACCTATCAGGCTGACAGGAACACTGAAGCTTTCTTT CASTYQADRNTEAFF
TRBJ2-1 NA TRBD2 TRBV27 TGTGCCAGCAGTTACACCGGGACTAGCGTCTTCAATGAGCAGTTCTTC CASSYTGTSVFNEQFF
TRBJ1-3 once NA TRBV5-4 TGTGCCAGCAGCCTCGGGGGGAACTCTGGAAACACCATATATTTT CASSLGGNSGNTIYF
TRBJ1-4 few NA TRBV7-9 TGTGCCAGCAGCCAGCGACGGAATAATGAAAAACTGTTTTTT CASSQRRNNEKLFF
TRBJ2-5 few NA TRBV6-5 TGTGCCAGCAGTTACCTAGGACAGCAAGAGACCCAGTACTTC CASSYLGQQETQYF
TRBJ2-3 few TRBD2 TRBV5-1 TGCGCCAGCAGCTTTGGCGGTATCAAACTAGCGGGAGAGTCAGATACGCAGTATTTT CASSFGGIKLAGESDTQYF
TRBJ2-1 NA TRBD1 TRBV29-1 TGCAGCGTTACGGGACAGGGGGCGCGGGGTTACAATGAGCAGTTCTTC CSVTGQGARGYNEQFF
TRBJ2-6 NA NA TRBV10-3 TGTGCCATCAGTGAAATTTCCAGGGCAGATAAATACTCTGGGGCCAACGTCCTGACTTTC CAISEISRADKYSGANVLTF
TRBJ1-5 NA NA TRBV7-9 TGTGCCGGCAGCTTAGGAGGCACCTATAGCAATCAGCCCCAGCATTTT CAGSLGGTYSNQPQHF
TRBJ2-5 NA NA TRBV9 TGTGCCAGCAGCGTAAACCCGCGGTGGGAGACCCAGTACTTC CASSVNPRWETQYF
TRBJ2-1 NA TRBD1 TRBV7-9 TGTGCCAGCAGTCTTGGGACAGGGGGTCTCGATGAGCAGTTCTTC CASSLGTGGLDEQFF
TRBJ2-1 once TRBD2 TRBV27 TGTGCCAGCAGTCCGGGACTAGCGGGGCGTGAGCAGTTCTTC CASSPGLAGREQFF
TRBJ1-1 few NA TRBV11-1 TGTGCCAGCAGCTCCGGGGCTGAAGCTTTCTTT CASSSGAEAFF
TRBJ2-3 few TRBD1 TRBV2 TGTGCCAGCAGTGATGGGGACAGGGGGAGGGCCACAGATACGCAGTATTTT CASSDGDRGRATDTQYF
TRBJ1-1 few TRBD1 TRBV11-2 TGTGCCAGCAGCTTAGTTCGCCGGGACAGGCGGAATGAAGCTTTCTTT CASSLVRRDRRNEAFF
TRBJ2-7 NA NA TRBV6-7 TGTGCCAGCAGCCCATGGACTCTTTCCTACGAGCAGTACTTC CASSPWTLSYEQYF
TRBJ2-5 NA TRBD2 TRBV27 TGTGCCAGCAGCATGACTAGCGGCCAAGAGACCCAGTACTTC CASSMTSGQETQYF
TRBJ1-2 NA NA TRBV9 TGTGCCAGCAGCGTAGGGGACCGCGGGGATGGCTACACCTTC CASSVGDRGDGYTF
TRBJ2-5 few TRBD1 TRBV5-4 TGTGCCAGCAGCTTGGGGGACAGGGCAGAAGAGACCCAGTACTTC CASSLGDRAEETQYF
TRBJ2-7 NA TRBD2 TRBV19 TGTGCCAGTAGCCGTAGCGGGAGATACGAGCAGTACTTC CASSRSGRYEQYF
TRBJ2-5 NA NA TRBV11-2 TGTGCCAGCAGCTTAGGGCAGATAGAGACCCAGTACTTC CASSLGQIETQYF
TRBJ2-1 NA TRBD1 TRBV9 TGTGCCAGCAGCACATCGACAGGGAGCTCCTACAATGAGCAGTTCTTC CASSTSTGSSYNEQFF
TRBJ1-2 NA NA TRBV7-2 TGTGCCAGCAGCTTAGCCGGGAACTCCTATGGCTACACCTTC CASSLAGNSYGYTF
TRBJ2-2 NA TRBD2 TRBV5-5 TGTGCCAGCAGCTTCGGACTAGCGGGATCCGGGGAGCTGTTTTTT CASSFGLAGSGELFF
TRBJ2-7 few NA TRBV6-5 TGTGCCAGCAGACCTGGGTGGGGGGTTTACGAGCAGTACTTC CASRPGWGVYEQYF
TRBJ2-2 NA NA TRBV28 TGTGCCAGCAGTTTCGGAGGGGTTAACACCGGGGAGCTGTTTTTT CASSFGGVNTGELFF
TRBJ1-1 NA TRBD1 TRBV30 TGTGCCTGGGTAAATGGGGGGACAGAGAACACTGAAGCTTTCTTT CAWVNGGTENTEAFF
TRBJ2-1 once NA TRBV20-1 TGCAGTGGCGCGTACAATGAGCAGTTCTTC CSGAYNEQFF
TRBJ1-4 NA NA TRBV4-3 TGCGCCAGCAGCCAAGATTCTAGGACTAATGAAAAACTGTTTTTT CASSQDSRTNEKLFF
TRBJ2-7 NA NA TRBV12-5 TGTGCTAGTGGTTCAGAATTACAGTCTACCTACGAGCAGTACTTC CASGSELQSTYEQYF
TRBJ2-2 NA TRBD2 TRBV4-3 TGCGCCAGCAGGTTAACTAGCGGGAGTGGCGGGGAGCTGTTTTTT CASRLTSGSGGELFF
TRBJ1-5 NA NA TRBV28 TGTGCCAGCAGTCCTCCCAGAGGGAGGGCCGGGCCCCAGCATTTT CASSPPRGRAGPQHF
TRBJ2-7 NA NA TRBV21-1 TGTGCCAGCAGCAAAGGACTAGCGGATCCCCCCTACGAGCAGTACTTC CASSKGLADPPYEQYF
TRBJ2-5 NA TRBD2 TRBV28 TGTGCCAGCAGTTTCGGGGGGGAGACCCAGTACTTC CASSFGGETQYF
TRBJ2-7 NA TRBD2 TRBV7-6 TGTGCCAGCAGCTTAGGTAGCGGGAATCTCCCCTACGAGCAGTACTTC CASSLGSGNLPYEQYF
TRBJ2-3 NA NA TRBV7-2 TGTGCCAGCAGCTTAGTCGGGGGCACAGATACGCAGTATTTT CASSLVGGTDTQYF
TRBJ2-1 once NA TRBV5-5 TGTGCCAGCAGCTACTTAGTGGAGTCCTACAATGAGCAGTTCTTC CASSYLVESYNEQFF
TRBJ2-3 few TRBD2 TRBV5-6 TGTGCCAGCAGCTTGGTGGCGGGGGGCGGGCGTGGCACAGATACGCAGTATTTT CASSLVAGGGRGTDTQYF
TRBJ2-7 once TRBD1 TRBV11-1 TGTGCCAGCAGCTTAGTCGGACAGGGGTCCTACGAGCAGTACTTC CASSLVGQGSYEQYF
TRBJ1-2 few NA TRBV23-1 TGTGCCAGCAGCCAAGAAGAATGTACTGCTGGCTACACCTTC CASSQEECTAGYTF
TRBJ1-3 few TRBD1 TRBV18 TGTGCCAGCTCACCACGGGCGGACAGGGGTGGAAACACCATATATTTT CASSPRADRGGNTIYF
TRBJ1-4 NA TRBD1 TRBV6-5 TGTGCCAGCAGTCCGGACAGGGTAGGGGAAAAACTGTTTTTT CASSPDRVGEKLFF
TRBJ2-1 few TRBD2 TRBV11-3 TGTGCCAGCAGCTTAGCAGGCGGGAGTTGGGATGAGCAGTTCTTC CASSLAGGSWDEQFF
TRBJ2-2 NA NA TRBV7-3 TGTGCCAGCAGCCCTTCCTTACGGGGCGGGGAGCTGTTTTTT CASSPSLRGGELFF